Listed here are 17 T cell receptor beta chains from one sample, sequenced in a study of identical twins. From the 5' RACE reads, TCRdb called clonotypes with MiXCR, one entry per CDR3 protein. Of 1.5 million to 2 million distinct CDR3 sequences in the sample, 25% to 35% were seen once. The sequenced material came from cord blood. These receptors originate from a newborn girl in good health.

The V and J genes are TRBV20-1 and TRBJ2-1; perhaps TRBD2 as D (5 bases). Near its end, the DNA agrees better with TRBJ2-7, so the J call may be wrong. The V gene's germline CDR1 is DFQATT and CDR2 SNEGSKA (reference sequence). This CDR3 region has 15 residues. The CDR3, as DNA: TGCAGTGCTGGCCGGGGTGACCCCTTGTACAATGAGCAGTACTTC. As protein: CSAGRGDPLYNEQYF.

The V gene is TRBV20-1, the J gene TRBJ2-7, with 11 positions matching TRBD2. The J call may be mistaken, given a closer DNA end match to TRBJ2-5. Germline V lookup: CDR1 DFQATT, CDR2 SNEGSKA (reference sequence). CDR3 size: 16 residues. The CDR3: CSARVSGASGRETQYF. The CDR3 DNA is TGCAGTGCTAGAGTATCCGGGGCTAGCGGGAGGGAGACCCAGTACTTC.

Only a few counts were recorded for this clonotype. J is TRBJ2-1 and V is TRBV12-3 or TRBV12-4; perhaps TRBD1 as D (6 bases). The V end was cut by 8 bases, the J end by 0 bases, with 17 bases between. This CDR3 comprises 16 residues. For the CDR3, the DNA is TGTGCCAGCCTCTCGGGTCAGGGGAGCTCCTACAATGAGCAGTTCTTC. This encodes CASLSGQGSSYNEQFF.

V gene TRBV6-5 combines with J gene TRBJ2-1, with 7 bases lining up with TRBD2. Judging by the DNA end, TRBJ2-7 fits better; the J call may be wrong. This CDR3 region has 13 residues. The germline V gene has CDR1 MNHEY and CDR2 SVGAGI. Written as DNA, the CDR3 is TGTGCCAGCACCGGGGGAGGGTACAATGAGCAGTACTTC. Encoded protein: CASTGGGYNEQYF.

J is TRBJ2-5 and V is TRBV7-2, with a tentative D call TRBD1 (6 bases). V lost 0 bases to trimming and J lost 4 bases, with 9 bases between them. CDR1 is SGHTA and CDR2 is FQGNSA in the germline V gene. This CDR3 region has 14 residues. The CDR3 nucleotides are TGTGCCAGCAGCTTAGCCAGGGGACGAGAGACCCAGTACTTC. It encodes CASSLARGRETQYF.

The V gene is TRBV10-3, the J gene TRBJ2-3; 10 positions agree with TRBD2. V lost 8 bases, J lost 6 bases, and 8 bases stayed unmatched. Germline V gives CDR1 ENHRY, CDR2 SYGVKD. The CDR3 runs to 14 residues. CDR3 sequence (DNA): TGTGCCATCGGAGGAATGGGACTAGCGGATACGCAGTATTTT. Its translation is CAIGGMGLADTQYF.

The V call is TRBV6-6, the J call TRBJ2-3, with 7 bases identical to TRBD2. Germline V lookup: CDR1 MNHNY, CDR2 SVGAGI (reference sequence). V shed 5 bases, J shed 6 bases, and the junction held 14 bases outside the gene matches. The CDR3 covers 16 residues. The CDR3 DNA sequence: TGTGCCAGCAGTGGCCTCACTAGCGAGAGCTTGGATACGCAGTATTTT. Its protein product is CASSGLTSESLDTQYF.

This sequence joins TRBV6-1 and TRBJ1-6; D perhaps matches TRBD1 (6 bases). Germline V gene lookup returns CDR1 MNHNS and CDR2 SASEGT. The CDR3 contains 15 residues. Trimming stripped 1 base from V and 10 bases from J, with 14 bases between. The CDR3 sequence is CASSEVGGRGSPLHF. The CDR3 coding sequence is TGTGCCAGCAGTGAAGTTGGGGGGCGAGGATCACCCCTCCACTTT.

This rearrangement joins TRBV4-2 to TRBJ2-3; TRBD1 aligns across 7 bases. With V trimmed by 3 bases and J by 5 bases, 8 bases remained unmatched. The CDR3 has 15 amino acids. Germline lookup yields CDR1 LGHNA and CDR2 YNFKEQ. The CDR3 sequence is CASSHLLTGEDTQYF. The DNA of the CDR3 is TGTGCCAGCAGCCACTTGCTTACAGGGGAAGATACGCAGTATTTT.

A single count supports this clonotype. This chain uses TRBV6-6 with TRBJ2-1; tentative D call: TRBD2 (5 bases). CDR1 MNHNY and CDR2 SVGAGI come from the germline V gene (reference sequence). Trimming pared 5 bases from V and 13 bases from J, leaving 18 bases between. CDR3 size: 13 residues. The CDR3 bases are TGTGCCAGCAGTAACGGGCTCTGGGAGACCCAGTTCTTC. This codes for CASSNGLWETQFF.

As for this clonotype: A clone one base away is much larger, so this may be a read error. The chain carries TRBV7-2 and TRBJ1-6; TRBD1 matches at 7 bases. CDR1 and CDR2 (germline): SGHTA, FQGNSA. The junction had 2 bases not matched to a gene; V was cut back by 3 bases and J by 3 bases. This CDR3 is 15 amino acids long. The DNA for the CDR3 is TGTGCCAGCAGCTTCGCAGGGGGCTATAATTCACCCCTCCACTTT. Translation gives CASSFAGGYNSPLHF.

Notes on this clonotype: A read error may be the cause here, since a much bigger clone is one base away. The chain is built from TRBV28 and TRBJ1-5; 7 bases are a match to TRBD1. This CDR3 has 13 residues. CDR1 MDHEN and CDR2 SYDVKM come from the germline V gene. V lost 7 bases, J lost 1 base, and 1 base stayed unmatched. CDR3 coding DNA: TGTGCCAGCAAACAGGGGAGCAATCAGCCCCAGCATTTT. Protein product: CASKQGSNQPQHF.

The chain is built from TRBV29-1 and TRBJ2-4, with TRBD2 as a possible D gene (5 bases). Trimming removed 4 bases at V and 3 bases at J, with 19 bases between. The CDR3 length is 16 residues. Germline lookup yields CDR1 SQVTM and CDR2 ANQGSEA. CDR3 DNA sequence: TGCAGCGTTGCTGGCGGGCTAATGAATAGCAAAAACATTCAGTACTTC. This gives the protein CSVAGGLMNSKNIQYF.

About this clonotype itself: A read error may produce the germline difference seen at one junction end. The CDR3 protein is CATSRRQGADAQYF. The CDR3, as DNA: TGTGCCACCAGCAGACGACAGGGGGCAGATGCGCAGTATTTT. The chain carries TRBV15 and TRBJ2-3; 10 bases align to TRBD1. The CDR3 is 14 amino acids. Germline CDR1 is LNHNV and CDR2 is YYDKDF (reference sequence).

A few counts support this clonotype. The chain has TRBV28 and TRBJ1-1, with D perhaps matching TRBD1 (5 bases). The germline V and J ends were trimmed by 4 bases and 6 bases, with 15 bases remaining between them. Germline assignment: CDR1 MDHEN and CDR2 SYDVKM. This CDR3 is 14 amino acids long. CDR3 coding DNA: TGTGCCAGCAGTTGGGGTACCTTGGGGCCTGAAGCTTTCTTT. This codes for CASSWGTLGPEAFF. The full variable domain, rest sourced from reference TRBV28 and TRBJ1-1, is DVKVTQSSRYLVKRTGEKVFLECVQDMDHENMFWYRQDPGLGLRLIYFSYDVKMKEKGDIPEGYSVSREKKERFSLILESASTNQTSMYLCASSWGTLGPEAFFGQGTRLTVV.

The V gene is TRBV10-3, the J gene TRBJ1-2; 7 nucleotides align to TRBD1. The trim removed 4 bases at V and 6 bases at J, leaving 5 bases unmatched. The CDR3 runs 13 residues. Germline V gene data show CDR1 as ENHRY and CDR2 as SYGVKD. CDR3: CAISGRGADGYTF. The CDR3 coding sequence is TGTGCCATCAGTGGCAGGGGGGCAGATGGCTACACCTTC.

With respect to this clonotype: One base away lies a much larger clone, so this may be a sequencing read error. The chain uses TRBV6-5 and TRBJ2-7, with D perhaps TRBD1 or TRBD2 (5 bases each). The CDR3 runs 13 residues. Germline CDR1 is MNHEY and CDR2 is SVGAGI. This chain's CDR3 is CASSPGRSYGQYF. The CDR3 DNA is TGTGCCAGCAGCCCGGGGCGTTCCTACGGGCAGTACTTC.